A single sample gave rise to the 32 T cell receptor beta chains below, sequenced in a study of PD-1 blockade in mismatch repair-deficient tumors. Which antigens these TCRs recognize remains unknown. Sequenced by immunoSEQ multiplex PCR; TCRdb stores in-frame clones only, minus some. The table has under 9,500 clones, 75% to 90% seen once; the top ten hold about 12%. Time point: approximately 11-day in vitro stimulation with candidate neoantigen peptide 7. This specimen was cells cultured in vitro, taken from a patient treated with pembrolizumab. These receptor sequences come from an adult with mismatch repair-deficient cancer.

The CDR3 DNA sequence: TGTGCCAGCAGCTTAAATCCCGGGGAGCTGTTTTTT. It translates to CASSLNPGELFF. The V call is TRBV7-3, the J call TRBJ2-2; D not certain. Germline V gives CDR1 SGHTA, CDR2 FQGTGA. The V end was cut by 1 base, the J end by 6 bases, with 3 bases between. The CDR3 length is 12 residues.

This clone rates as medium-sized (0.01 to 0.1%). V and J are TRBV21-1 and TRBJ1-2. TRBV21-1 is flagged as a pseudogene. This CDR3 has 14 residues. DNA of the CDR3: TGTGCCAGCAGCAAGGGCGGTATAACTATTGGCTACACCTTC. The encoded protein is CASSKGGITIGYTF.

This clone was recorded a few times. The chain carries TRBV4-1 and TRBJ2-7; D call uncertain. CDR3 length: 11 amino acids. Trimming pared 5 bases from V and 2 bases from J, leaving 4 bases between. CDR1 is MGHRA and CDR2 is YSYEKL in the germline V gene. CDR3 in DNA: TGCGCCAGCAGCGCTCCCTACGAGCAGTACTTC. Translated, it gives CASSAPYEQYF.

The gene calls are TRBV28 and TRBJ2-3, with D unclear. Germline CDR1 is MDHEN and CDR2 is SYDVKM. The CDR3 spans 15 residues. V lost 8 bases and J 1 base, leaving 16 bases between the germline ends. This CDR3 reads CASRSPGRGTDTQYF. The CDR3 DNA reads TGTGCCAGCCGGAGCCCGGGTAGGGGCACAGATACGCAGTATTTT. Based on the CDR3 plus reference TRBV28 and TRBJ2-3, the full variable domain is DVKVTQSSRYLVKRTGEKVFLECVQDMDHENMFWYRQDPGLGLRLIYFSYDVKMKEKGDIPEGYSVSREKKERFSLILESASTNQTSMYLCASRSPGRGTDTQYFGPGTRLTVL.

This clone turned up a few times. The chain is built from TRBV5-1 and TRBJ1-1; D is perhaps TRBD1 (5 bases). This CDR3 comprises 14 residues. Germline CDR1 SGHRS, CDR2 YFSETQ. V gave up 0 bases and J gave up 1 base, with 7 bases separating them. The CDR3, as DNA: TGCGCCAGCAGCTTGGCAACAGGGAACACTGAAGCTTTCTTT. This sequence encodes CASSLATGNTEAFF. The full variable domain, completed using reference TRBV5-1 and TRBJ1-1, is KAGVTQTPRYLIKTRGQQVTLSCSPISGHRSVSWYQQTPGQGLQFLFEYFSETQRNKGNFPGRFSGRQFSNSRSEMNVSTLELGDSALYLCASSLATGNTEAFFGQGTRLTVV.

The chain is built from TRBV9 and TRBJ2-7; TRBD2 matches 10 bases. Germline V lookup: CDR1 SGDLS, CDR2 YYNGEE. With 3 bases clipped from V and 2 bases from J, the junction kept 14 bases outside the gene matches. The CDR3 is made up of 18 amino acids. The CDR3 DNA sequence: TGTGCCAGCAGCGCCGACACCCTACTAGCGGGAACTACCTACGAGCAGTACTTC. Protein: CASSADTLLAGTTYEQYF.

The chain links TRBV5-1 to TRBJ1-1; 7 bases map to TRBD1. The CDR3 spans 14 residues. Germline-derived CDR1 and CDR2 are SGHRS and YFSETQ. The V segment lost 2 bases and the J segment 4 bases; nucleotides outside the gene matches: 5. The CDR3 reads CASSFRDRSTEAFF. The CDR3 nucleotides read TGCGCCAGCAGCTTCCGGGACAGATCCACTGAAGCTTTCTTT. The variable domain in full, completed from reference TRBV5-1 and TRBJ1-1, reads KAGVTQTPRYLIKTRGQQVTLSCSPISGHRSVSWYQQTPGQGLQFLFEYFSETQRNKGNFPGRFSGRQFSNSRSEMNVSTLELGDSALYLCASSFRDRSTEAFFGQGTRLTVV.

V gene TRBV27 combines with J gene TRBJ1-2; TRBD1 matches at 7 bases. Germline V gene lookup returns CDR1 MNHEY and CDR2 SMNVEV (reference sequence). V lost 2 bases to trimming and J lost 3 bases; unmatched junction nucleotides: 0. This CDR3 spans 13 amino acids. In DNA form, the CDR3 reads TGTGCCAGCAGTTTAGGACAGGACTATGGCTACACCTTC. It codes for CASSLGQDYGYTF.

Here the CDR3 DNA reads TGTGCCACCCGGCTGGGGCCAGCAGCCTACGAGCAGTACTTC. Amino acid sequence: CATRLGPAAYEQYF. The chain uses TRBV10-3 and TRBJ2-7, with a possible D match to TRBD1 (5 bases). Trimming removed 10 bases at V and 2 bases at J, with 18 bases between. Germline V lookup: CDR1 ENHRY, CDR2 SYGVKD. This CDR3 contains 14 residues.

The chain employs TRBV10-3 and TRBJ2-1; 10 bases align to TRBD2. CDR1 and CDR2 (germline): ENHRY, SYGVKD. Trimming cost V 8 bases and J 2 bases; bases outside gene matches: 3. The CDR3 runs to 14 residues. CDR3 sequence (DNA): TGTGCCATCCTAGCGGGAGCGACCTACAATGAGCAGTTCTTC. It yields the protein CAILAGATYNEQFF.

The V gene is TRBV5-1, the J gene TRBJ1-1; D perhaps matches TRBD1 (6 bases). Per the germline V gene, CDR1 is SGHRS and CDR2 is YFSETQ. V was cut by 3 bases and J by 0 bases, with 12 bases left in between. The CDR3 totals 15 residues. This CDR3 is CASSSRTALNTEAFF. The DNA for the CDR3 is TGCGCCAGCAGCTCGCGGACAGCGTTGAACACTGAAGCTTTCTTT.

This sequence joins TRBV9 and TRBJ2-1; no definite D call. V lost 0 bases and J lost 6, with 10 bases in between. Germline V gene data show CDR1 as SGDLS and CDR2 as YYNGEE. The CDR3 covers 14 residues. CDR3 region: CASSVDPYLNEQFF. CDR3 sequence (DNA): TGTGCCAGCAGCGTAGATCCGTATCTCAATGAGCAGTTCTTC. The full variable domain, completed using reference TRBV9 and TRBJ2-1, is DSGVTQTPKHLITATGQRVTLRCSPRSGDLSVYWYQQSLDQGLQFLIQYYNGEERAKGNILERFSAQQFPDLHSELNLSSLELGDSALYFCASSVDPYLNEQFFGPGTRLTVL.

V usage is TRBV7-2 and J usage is TRBJ2-4; no definite D call. The CDR3 totals 13 residues. Germline CDR1 reads SGHTA; CDR2 reads FQGNSA. V lost 1 base, J lost 3 bases, and 4 bases lay in between. CDR3 nucleotide sequence: TGTGCCAGCAGCTTAGATGGCAAAAACATTCAGTACTTC. Translation: CASSLDGKNIQYF.

The genes are TRBV29-1 and TRBJ2-7; D unclear. This CDR3 region has 13 residues. Trimming took 4 bases from V and 1 from J, leaving 11 bases between them. Germline CDR1 SQVTM, CDR2 ANQGSEA. The CDR3 region has the DNA TGCAGCGTTGTTTACCCAGGATCCTACGAGCAGTACTTC. Translated, it gives CSVVYPGSYEQYF.

The rearrangement uses TRBV5-1 and TRBJ1-2; 7 nucleotides match TRBD1. With 0 bases clipped from V and 6 bases from J, the junction kept 11 bases outside the gene matches. There are 16 residues in the CDR3. Germline loops: CDR1 SGHRS, CDR2 YFSETQ. The CDR3 protein is CASSLGGQSRVDGYTF. The CDR3 DNA sequence: TGCGCCAGCAGCTTGGGGGGACAGTCGAGGGTTGATGGCTACACCTTC.

V usage is TRBV4-1 and J usage is TRBJ2-3, with a weak D call TRBD2 (6 bases). V was trimmed by 0 bases and J by 3 bases, leaving 10 bases between them. The CDR3 is 15 amino acids. Germline assignment: CDR1 MGHRA and CDR2 YSYEKL. CDR3 residues: CASSQEGRMTDTQYF. CDR3 coding DNA: TGCGCCAGCAGCCAAGAAGGGAGGATGACAGATACGCAGTATTTT.

The chain has TRBV5-4 and TRBJ2-7; 8 bases agree with TRBD2. Unmatched junction bases numbered 5, after V lost 0 bases and J lost 0 bases. Germline CDR1 reads SGHNT; CDR2 reads YYREEE (reference sequence). CDR3 size: 16 residues. The CDR3 sequence: CASSLGLAGLSYEQYF. In DNA, the CDR3 is TGTGCCAGCAGCTTGGGGCTAGCGGGCCTCTCCTACGAGCAGTACTTC.

The gene calls are TRBV19 and TRBJ2-7; a weak D match, TRBD1 (5 bases). The CDR3 sequence is 13 residues long. The germline CDR1 and CDR2 sequences are LNHDA and SQIVND (reference sequence). The V gene lost 10 bases and the J gene lost 5 bases, with 18 bases spanning the gap. The CDR3 nucleotides are TGTGCCACCAGGGATGCAGGGTGGGACGAGCAGTACTTC. This translates into CATRDAGWDEQYF. The whole variable domain, filled in from reference TRBV19 and TRBJ2-7, reads DGGITQSPKYLFRKEGQNVTLSCEQNLNHDAMYWYRQDPGQGLRLIYYSQIVNDFQKGDIAEGYSVSREKKESFPLTVTSAQKNPTAFYLCATRDAGWDEQYFGPGTRLTVT.

The chain is built from TRBV2 and TRBJ1-5; D is unclear. The CDR3 has 14 residues. The V end lost 5 bases, the J end lost 2 bases, and 10 bases lay between the germline ends. Germline V gene sequence: CDR1 SNHLY, CDR2 FYNNEI. The chain's CDR3 is CASSKGSGNQPQHF. The CDR3 bases are TGTGCCAGCAGTAAAGGATCCGGCAATCAGCCCCAGCATTTT.

The CDR3 bases are TGTGCCAGCAGCTTAGGGGTGGAGCTGTTTTTT. Translated, it gives CASSLGVELFF. The V call is TRBV7-8, the J call TRBJ2-2; D is undetermined. Germline V gene sequence: CDR1 SGHVS, CDR2 FQNEAQ. The CDR3 consists of 11 residues. The V end was cut by 1 base, the J end by 10 bases, with 4 bases between.

This chain connects TRBV9 to TRBJ2-3; 14 bases match TRBD2. Looked up from germline, CDR1 is SGDLS and CDR2 is YYNGEE. J lost 4 bases, V lost 3 bases, and 7 bases had no gene match. The CDR3 has 17 residues. CDR3: CASSGTGLAGESDTQYF. CDR3 bases: TGTGCCAGCAGCGGGACGGGACTAGCGGGAGAGTCAGATACGCAGTATTTT.

The J gene is TRBJ2-7, the V gene TRBV13; TRBD2 is a possible D gene (6 bases). Germline V gives CDR1 PRHDT, CDR2 FYEKMQ (reference sequence). The CDR3 spans 15 residues. Trimming pared 2 bases from V and 0 bases from J, leaving 11 bases between. CDR3 amino acids: CASSLTGGPSYEQYF. In nucleotides, the CDR3 is TGTGCCAGCAGCTTAACCGGAGGGCCCTCCTACGAGCAGTACTTC.

This clone was found once. This chain uses TRBV2 with TRBJ1-4; D is possibly TRBD1 (5 bases). This CDR3 has 17 residues. Per the germline V gene, CDR1 is SNHLY and CDR2 is FYNNEI. The V end was cut by 4 bases, the J end by 1 base, with 16 bases between. The DNA for the CDR3 is TGTGCCAGCAGTGGGGGATCCAGGGAGGAAACTAATGAAAAACTGTTTTTT. Translating gives CASSGGSREETNEKLFF.

The chain has TRBV27 and TRBJ2-3, with 7 positions matching TRBD2. V lost 4 bases, J lost 2 bases, and 15 bases stayed unmatched. Germline CDR1 and CDR2: MNHEY and SMNVEV (reference sequence). The CDR3 has 18 amino acids. The CDR3 bases are TGTGCCAGCAGTTCCCTGGGAGGGTGGGGCGTACACACAGATACGCAGTATTTT. This codes for CASSSLGGWGVHTDTQYF.

The chain is built from TRBV21-1 and TRBJ2-7; no check of the table's D call, TRBD2, against the DNA was made. TRBV21-1 is deemed a pseudogene. The CDR3 totals 16 residues. CDR3 region: CASSKWSSGSIDEQYF. CDR3 nucleotide sequence: TGTGCCAGCAGCAAATGGAGTAGCGGGAGCATCGACGAGCAGTACTTC.

This clone was recorded once. The chain is built from TRBV19 and TRBJ2-3, with 7 nucleotides matching TRBD1. There are 14 residues in the CDR3. Germline V gene data show CDR1 as LNHDA and CDR2 as SQIVND (reference sequence). After removal of 6 bases from V and 5 bases from J, the junction contained 8 bases not matched to a gene. The CDR3 region is CASRVKQGRDTQYF. CDR3 nucleotide sequence: TGTGCCAGTAGAGTGAAACAGGGGAGAGATACGCAGTATTTT. Full variable domain (rest looked up from reference TRBV19 and TRBJ2-3): DGGITQSPKYLFRKEGQNVTLSCEQNLNHDAMYWYRQDPGQGLRLIYYSQIVNDFQKGDIAEGYSVSREKKESFPLTVTSAQKNPTAFYLCASRVKQGRDTQYFGPGTRLTVL.

The chain links TRBV27 to TRBJ2-3; 9 bases are a match to TRBD2. Trimming cost V 0 bases and J 5 bases; bases outside gene matches: 18. The CDR3 spans 20 residues. Germline-derived CDR1 and CDR2 are MNHEY and SMNVEV (reference sequence). CDR3 DNA sequence: TGTGCCAGCAGTTTATCTCCCCCGGGGGTAGCGGGAGTTTTGGGAGATACGCAGTATTTT. Residues: CASSLSPPGVAGVLGDTQYF.

The chain is built from TRBV6-6 and TRBJ2-7; a possible D gene is TRBD2 (6 bases). CDR3 length equals 12 residues. CDR1 is MNHNY and CDR2 is SVGAGI in the germline V gene (reference sequence). CDR3 nucleotide sequence: TGTGCATCGGGAGACCCTTCCTACGAGCAGTACTTC. Amino acids: CASGDPSYEQYF.

V is TRBV7-2 and J is TRBJ1-1, with TRBD1 identical over 7 bases. The CDR3 has 15 amino acids. Germline loops: CDR1 SGHTA, CDR2 FQGNSA. V shed 2 bases and J 0 bases; nucleotides not matched to a gene: 3. CDR3 amino acids: CASSLRQGLNTEAFF. CDR3 bases: TGTGCCAGCAGCTTACGACAGGGCTTGAACACTGAAGCTTTCTTT.

This clone was observed once. V is TRBV28 and J is TRBJ2-2, with D tentatively TRBD1 or TRBD2 (5 bases each). The V end lost 2 bases, the J end lost 6 bases, and 7 bases lay between the germline ends. The CDR3 sequence is 13 residues long. Germline V gene data show CDR1 as MDHEN and CDR2 as SYDVKM. The CDR3 DNA is TGTGCCAGCAGTTTAGGGGGTTCCGGGGAGCTGTTTTTT. Translating it yields CASSLGGSGELFF.

The chain combines TRBV30 with TRBJ2-1; D unclear. CDR1 GTSNPN and CDR2 SVGIG come from the germline V gene (reference sequence). V lost 2 bases and J lost 5, with 10 bases in between. The CDR3 is 13 amino acids. The CDR3 region has the DNA TGTGCCTGGAGTACGGAAAGGGACAATGAGCAGTTCTTC. Its protein product is CAWSTERDNEQFF.

The chain combines TRBV7-9 with TRBJ2-1; D may be TRBD2 (7 bases). V lost 0 bases, J lost 5 bases, and 14 bases lay in between. The CDR3 consists of 16 residues. CDR1 and CDR2 (germline): SEHNR, FQNEAQ (reference sequence). This chain's CDR3 is CASSLARGLADNEQFF. CDR3 DNA: TGTGCCAGCAGCTTAGCCCGGGGGCTAGCGGACAATGAGCAGTTCTTC.